These 20 T cell receptor beta chains originate from one sample sequenced in a study of T cell responses to AZD1222 COVID-19 vaccine. TCRdb's table, derived via immunoSEQ multiplex PCR, lists solely in-frame clones and lacks some. Here the sample spans around 78,000 clones, roughly 90% being singletons. This specimen consisted of peripheral blood, obtained 28 days after the second AZD1222 dose. Receptors originate from an adult who received the AZD1222 COVID-19 vaccine.

This chain joins TRBV9 and TRBJ2-1; possible D gene TRBD1, 5 bases. The germline V gene encodes CDR1 SGDLS and CDR2 YYNGEE. The CDR3 extends over 15 amino acids. Trimming removed 0 bases from V and 0 bases from J, with 7 bases in between. CDR3 region: CASSVGRGSYNEQFF. The CDR3 nucleotides read TGTGCCAGCAGCGTAGGAAGGGGCTCCTACAATGAGCAGTTCTTC.

The rearrangement links TRBV14 to TRBJ2-3; 15 bases fit TRBD2. V was pared by 2 bases and J by 4 bases, with 4 bases of the junction left unmatched. Germline CDR1 and CDR2: SGHDN and FVKESK. There are 17 residues in the CDR3. As DNA, the CDR3 is TGTGCCAGCAGCCAACAGGGGACTAGCGGGAGGTCAGATACGCAGTATTTT. The encoded protein is CASSQQGTSGRSDTQYF.

V usage is TRBV12-3 or TRBV12-4 and J usage is TRBJ1-1; 9 positions match TRBD1. This CDR3 is built from 13 residues. Trimming removed 6 bases from V and 7 bases from J; junction bases left unmatched: 6. The CDR3 DNA is TGTGCCAGCAGCGGACAGGGGATTGGTGAAGCTTTCTTT. Translation gives CASSGQGIGEAFF.

The V and J genes are TRBV6-5 and TRBJ2-7, with 7 bases fitting TRBD2. The CDR3 extends over 14 amino acids. The V gene's germline CDR1 is MNHEY and CDR2 SVGAGI. J lost 2 bases, V lost 7 bases, and 8 bases had no gene match. CDR3 nucleotides: TGTGCCAGCACCCGCGGGGGAGGGGCCTACGAGCAGTACTTC. It specifies CASTRGGGAYEQYF.

The CDR3 DNA reads as TGTGCCAGCAGCCAAGGACAACTTAACACTGAAGCTTTCTTT. This sequence encodes CASSQGQLNTEAFF. The V call is TRBV3-1 (or the pseudogene TRBV3-2), the J call TRBJ1-1; D is uncertain. Germline V gene sequence: CDR1 LGHDT, CDR2 YNNKEL (reference sequence). The CDR3 extends over 14 amino acids. V shed 1 base and J shed 2 bases, with 8 bases lying between them.

V gene TRBV18 combines with J gene TRBJ2-1; 8 bases line up with TRBD2. The germline V gene has CDR1 KGHSH and CDR2 LQKENI. V shed 2 bases, J shed 4 bases, and the junction held 7 bases outside the gene matches. The CDR3 runs to 16 residues. CDR3 residues: CASSPGGLGVYNEQFF. As DNA, the CDR3 is TGTGCCAGCTCACCAGGGGGACTAGGAGTATACAATGAGCAGTTCTTC.

The V gene is TRBV6-2 or TRBV6-3, the J gene TRBJ2-2; D uncertain. Germline V gives CDR1 MNHEY, CDR2 SVGEGT. Trimming shortened V by 2 bases and J by 6 bases, and 10 bases separated the two germline ends. The CDR3 length is 14 residues. The CDR3 DNA reads TGTGCCAGCAGTTACGGTCTACGCTCCGGGGAGCTGTTTTTT. Translated: CASSYGLRSGELFF.

The chain couples TRBV19 to TRBJ1-4; D might be TRBD1 (5 bases). This CDR3 contains 15 residues. V lost 6 bases, J lost 5 bases, and 16 bases lay in between. The germline gives CDR1 LNHDA, CDR2 SQIVND (reference sequence). The CDR3 DNA reads TGTGCCAGTAGGGGGGTCTGGGCACGCAATGAAAAACTGTTTTTT. It encodes CASRGVWARNEKLFF.

For this clone: The same CDR3 can be traced to other DNA sequences in this sample. The V call is TRBV9, the J call TRBJ1-2; 7 bases are a match to TRBD1. The CDR3 has 13 residues. CDR1 is SGDLS, CDR2 YYNGEE, per germline. V was pared by 3 bases and J by 5 bases, with 4 bases of the junction left unmatched. The CDR3 DNA is TGTGCCAGCAGCGAGGGGGCCAGTTATGGCTACACCTTC. Translating it yields CASSEGASYGYTF.

A few counts support this clone. The rearrangement links TRBV4-1 to TRBJ1-1; D is undetermined. The V end was cut by 1 base, the J end by 4 bases, with 10 bases between. The CDR3 is 14 residues long. Per germline, CDR1 MGHRA and CDR2 YSYEKL. The CDR3 reads CASSQVEGSTEAFF. The CDR3 DNA is TGCGCCAGCAGCCAAGTAGAGGGATCCACTGAAGCTTTCTTT.

This chain links TRBV21-1 with TRBJ1-5. TRBV21-1 represents a pseudogene. This CDR3 is 14 amino acids long. The CDR3 coding sequence is TGTGCCAGCAGCGGGGGGGGTAGGAATCAGCCCCAGCATTTT. As protein: CASSGGGRNQPQHF.

This clone came up a few times. The chain uses TRBV19 and TRBJ1-6, with TRBD1 identical over 7 bases. This CDR3 spans 16 amino acids. V lost 5 bases, J lost 7 bases, and 11 bases stayed unmatched. Germline assignment: CDR1 LNHDA and CDR2 SQIVND (reference sequence). The DNA of the CDR3 is TGTGCCAGTAGTCTCAGCACCCGGGACAGAAATTCACCCCTCCACTTT. It codes for CASSLSTRDRNSPLHF. The complete variable domain, with remaining parts taken from reference TRBV19 and TRBJ1-6, reads DGGITQSPKYLFRKEGQNVTLSCEQNLNHDAMYWYRQDPGQGLRLIYYSQIVNDFQKGDIAEGYSVSREKKESFPLTVTSAQKNPTAFYLCASSLSTRDRNSPLHFGNGTRLTVT.

The CDR3 nucleotides read TGTGCCAGCAGTGGCCCTGGAAACACCATATATTTT. It yields the protein CASSGPGNTIYF. The chain is built from TRBV27 and TRBJ1-3; no firm D call. Germline CDR1 and CDR2: MNHEY and SMNVEV (reference sequence). The CDR3 has 12 residues. Trimming stripped 5 bases from V and 2 bases from J, with 4 bases between.

This clone has a single count. The V and J genes are TRBV29-1 and TRBJ1-4, with a tentative D call TRBD1 (6 bases). CDR1 and CDR2 from the germline V gene are SQVTM and ANQGSEA. V was clipped by 4 bases and J by 3 bases, with 9 bases between them. The CDR3 consists of 13 residues. Written as DNA, the CDR3 is TGCAGCGTTGCGAAGGGGGCTAATGAAAAACTGTTTTTT. This gives the protein CSVAKGANEKLFF.

CDR3 coding DNA: TGCGCCAGCAGCTTGGCCCCGCCTAACTATGGCTACACCTTC. Its translation is CASSLAPPNYGYTF. The chain carries TRBV5-1 and TRBJ1-2; D is unclear. Deletions cut 0 bases from V and 0 bases from J, with 6 bases between. The V gene's germline CDR1 is SGHRS and CDR2 YFSETQ. The CDR3 length is 14 residues.

The rearrangement links TRBV6-5 to TRBJ1-5; D is unresolved. V was shortened by 7 bases and J by 7 bases, with 11 bases between the two germline ends. The CDR3 spans 12 residues. CDR1 is MNHEY, CDR2 SVGAGI, per germline. Written as DNA, the CDR3 is TGTGCCAGCAAATTAGGAGGGCAGCCCCAGCATTTT. Translating gives CASKLGGQPQHF.

The chain links TRBV9 to TRBJ2-1; the D call may be TRBD1 or TRBD2 (5 bases each). Trimming left V 4 bases short and J 0 bases short, with 17 bases between. The CDR3 extends over 17 amino acids. Germline V gene data show CDR1 as SGDLS and CDR2 as YYNGEE. The CDR3 bases are TGTGCCAGCAGCCCCCGGGGCAGGGTGGGCTCCTACAATGAGCAGTTCTTC. It codes for CASSPRGRVGSYNEQFF.

The chain combines TRBV5-1 with TRBJ2-3; 14 bases map to TRBD2. Germline CDR1 and CDR2: SGHRS and YFSETQ. There are 14 residues in the CDR3. After removal of 4 bases from V and 8 bases from J, the junction contained 3 bases not matched to a gene. CDR3 sequence reads: CASSPGTSGSTQYF. The CDR3 coding sequence is TGCGCCAGCAGCCCCGGGACTAGCGGGAGTACGCAGTATTTT.

The chain combines TRBV10-2 with TRBJ2-7, with TRBD1 matching 10 bases. This CDR3 is built from 12 residues. Germline CDR1 is WSHSY and CDR2 is SAAADI. Trimming took 7 bases from V and 9 from J; bases not matched to a gene: 6. CDR3 residues: CASTPTGGGQYF. The CDR3 DNA follows: TGCGCCAGCACTCCGACAGGGGGCGGGCAGTACTTC.

V and J are TRBV7-2 and TRBJ1-5, with 7 bases lining up with TRBD1. The CDR3 contains 14 residues. V gave up 5 bases and J gave up 4 bases; unmatched junction bases: 5. The germline CDR1 and CDR2 sequences are SGHTA and FQGNSA. The CDR3 DNA reads as TGTGCCAGCAGCCCGACAGGGATTAATCAGCCCCAGCATTTT. The encoded protein is CASSPTGINQPQHF.